This T cell receptor (beta chain) was observed in a study of T cells after yellow fever vaccination. A 5'RACE template-switching step, the method used to make TCR cDNA, added a universal primer site and UMIs. From the 5' RACE reads, TCRdb called clonotypes with MiXCR, one entry per CDR3 protein. This repertoire shows under 200,000 distinct CDR3 sequences, 5.5% to 7.5% found once; its top ten account for 2.5%. The V and J ends lost 3 bases and 4 bases respectively, with 7 bases between them. The CDR3 length is 12 residues. The germline V gene encodes CDR1 SEHNR and CDR2 FQNEAQ (reference sequence). About this clonotype itself: Its antigen is unidentified.

General study results and limits: Clonotype sharing between CD4 and CD8 compartments was small. Secondary responses were weaker yet peaked faster, day 5 versus 15. A large majority of primary-vaccination clones showed up again after the booster (96% CD4, 75% to 90% CD8).

This TCR was sampled from a man between 18 and 35 years old who received the YFV17D yellow fever vaccine. The V call is TRBV7-9, the J call TRBJ2-7; no reliable D call. Sequencing used CD4+ T cells sorted from PBMCs, obtained about 5 days after the first yellow fever vaccination. The DNA for the CDR3 is TGTGCCAGCAGCTTCTCTGGATACGAGCAGTACTTC. Translating it yields CASSFSGYEQYF.